Below, 25 T cell receptor beta chains from the same sample are listed, as sequenced in a study of cytomegalovirus exposure and HLA in healthy donors. Primers included in the PCR were 60 Vbeta and 13 Jbeta primers. This table comes from immunoSEQ multiplex PCR, and its TCRdb copy is limited to in-frame clones, with some not included. The sample yields just over 85,000 clones, roughly 80% seen once. Sequenced sample: PBMCs. These TCRs come from a man between 35 and 55 years old in good health and CMV-seronegative.

There are a few counts of this clone. The rearrangement uses TRBV21-1 and TRBJ2-7; the DNA was not compared with TRBD1, the D call given in the table. TRBV21-1 counts as a pseudogene. The CDR3 is 17 amino acids. The CDR3 DNA follows: TGTGCCAGCAGCAAAGCTCCCCACCGGGACAGCGGCTACGAGCAGTACTTC. Translating it yields CASSKAPHRDSGYEQYF.

This clone was counted between two and nine times. The rearrangement uses TRBV9 and TRBJ2-5, with TRBD2 as a possible D gene (6 bases). Germline CDR1 and CDR2: SGDLS and YYNGEE. Deletions cut 5 bases from V and 8 bases from J, with 19 bases between. The CDR3 covers 14 residues. The CDR3 loop reads CASRLLRGEVTQYF. The DNA of the CDR3 is TGTGCCAGCAGACTTTTGAGAGGGGAGGTTACCCAGTACTTC. The whole variable domain, filled in from reference TRBV9 and TRBJ2-5, reads DSGVTQTPKHLITATGQRVTLRCSPRSGDLSVYWYQQSLDQGLQFLIQYYNGEERAKGNILERFSAQQFPDLHSELNLSSLELGDSALYFCASRLLRGEVTQYFGPGTRLLVL.

The chain uses TRBV6-1 and TRBJ1-2; 7 bases agree with TRBD1. The CDR3 contains 14 residues. CDR1 MNHNS and CDR2 SASEGT come from the germline V gene. With 0 bases clipped from V and 5 bases from J, the junction kept 3 bases outside the gene matches. CDR3 amino acids: CASSEARTGYGYTF. The CDR3 bases are TGTGCCAGCAGTGAAGCGCGGACAGGATATGGCTACACCTTC.

This CDR3 is CASSLEGVGTGVYNSPLHF. The CDR3 DNA is TGTGCCAGCAGCTTAGAGGGAGTGGGGACAGGAGTATATAATTCACCCCTCCACTTT. V gene TRBV7-2 combines with J gene TRBJ1-6; 8 bases agree with TRBD1. The V gene's germline CDR1 is SGHTA and CDR2 FQGNSA. V shed 1 base, J shed 4 bases, and the junction held 12 bases outside the gene matches. CDR3 length equals 19 residues.

The chain employs TRBV9 and TRBJ1-5, with D possibly TRBD1 on 6 matching bases. Germline CDR1 reads SGDLS; CDR2 reads YYNGEE. The germline V and J ends were trimmed by 6 bases and 6 bases, with 16 bases remaining between them. The CDR3 consists of 14 residues. The CDR3 coding sequence is TGTGCCAGCAATCCCAGGGGCTTGGGTCAGCCCCAGCATTTT. Translating gives CASNPRGLGQPQHF.

The chain has TRBV29-1 and TRBJ1-1; unclear D gene. V was trimmed by 2 bases and J by 1 base, leaving 11 bases between them. Germline CDR1 reads SQVTM; CDR2 reads ANQGSEA. There are 14 residues in the CDR3. The CDR3 DNA reads TGCAGCGTTGAATCTAGGCTGTCGAACACTGAAGCTTTCTTT. This encodes CSVESRLSNTEAFF.

This clone has a single count. The V and J genes are TRBV15 and TRBJ2-1, with 8 nucleotides matching TRBD2. The CDR3 has 17 residues. V lost 0 bases to trimming and J lost 8 bases; unmatched junction nucleotides: 12. Germline lookup yields CDR1 LNHNV and CDR2 YYDKDF (reference sequence). The CDR3 loop reads CATSRDLRGALEYEQFF. As DNA, the CDR3 is TGTGCCACCAGCAGAGATTTGCGGGGGGCTCTAGAGTATGAGCAGTTCTTC.

V usage is TRBV25-1 and J usage is TRBJ2-3; 11 bases align to TRBD2. The V and J ends lost 6 bases and 6 bases, in that order; junction bases with no gene match: 8. This CDR3 contains 15 residues. The germline V gene encodes CDR1 MGHDK and CDR2 SYGVNS. The CDR3 DNA is TGTGCCAGCAGGGGATTAGCGGGGGGGCCGGATACGCAGTATTTT. This encodes CASRGLAGGPDTQYF.

This chain joins TRBV4-3 and TRBJ1-1; 9 nucleotides agree with TRBD1. Germline V gene lookup returns CDR1 LGHNA and CDR2 YSLEER. The CDR3 has 16 amino acids. J gave up 6 bases and V 3 bases, and 11 bases lay outside the gene matches. The DNA of the CDR3 is TGCGCCAGCAGCCATACTTCCGGGACAGGGTACGCTGAAGCTTTCTTT. Translating gives CASSHTSGTGYAEAFF.

This clone has just a few counts. For the CDR3, the DNA is TGTGCCTGGAGACCTCCGGGGGGGCTAGAGACCCAGTACTTC. This translates into CAWRPPGGLETQYF. The chain links TRBV30 to TRBJ2-5; TRBD2 matches at 8 bases. The CDR3 covers 14 residues. Trimming took 3 bases from V and 4 from J; bases not matched to a gene: 7. Germline V CDR1 and CDR2: GTSNPN, SVGIG (reference sequence). Based on the CDR3 plus reference TRBV30 and TRBJ2-5, the full variable domain is SQTIHQWPATLVQPVGSPLSLECTVEGTSNPNLYWYRQAAGRGLQLLFYSVGIGQISSEVPQNLSASRPQDRQFILSSKKLLLSDSGFYLCAWRPPGGLETQYFGPGTRLLVL.

The V call is TRBV4-1, the J call TRBJ2-3; 9 bases map to TRBD2. V lost 2 bases to trimming and J lost 7 bases; unmatched junction nucleotides: 7. The germline gives CDR1 MGHRA, CDR2 YSYEKL. This CDR3 has 15 residues. This CDR3 is CASSQPGLAIHTQYF. Here the CDR3 DNA reads TGCGCCAGCAGCCAACCCGGACTAGCGATACATACGCAGTATTTT.

As for this clone: Germline and junction disagree at one end, which may indicate a read error. The chain has TRBV6-5 and TRBJ1-3, with a possible D match to TRBD1 (5 bases). Germline V gene data show CDR1 as MNHEY and CDR2 as SVGAGI. The CDR3 is 15 amino acids. The CDR3 DNA reads TGTGCCAGCAGGCTATCTAGGGGTCCTGGAAACACCGTATATTTT. Its protein product is CASRLSRGPGNTVYF.

In this sample, this clone turned up a few times. J is TRBJ2-7 and V is TRBV7-9; the D is unclear. Trimming cost V 3 bases and J 7 bases, with 10 bases left between them. The CDR3 extends over 12 amino acids. CDR1 and CDR2 (germline): SEHNR, FQNEAQ (reference sequence). This CDR3 is CASSLGVKEQYF. In DNA form, the CDR3 reads TGTGCCAGCAGCTTGGGCGTCAAAGAGCAGTACTTC.

This chain links TRBV5-5 with TRBJ1-2, with D perhaps TRBD1 (5 bases). This CDR3 is built from 13 residues. The germline V gene has CDR1 SGHKS and CDR2 YYEKEE (reference sequence). The V gene lost 4 bases and the J gene lost 0 bases, with 7 bases spanning the gap. The CDR3 protein is CASSGQTNYGYTF. The DNA of the CDR3 is TGTGCCAGCAGCGGACAAACTAACTATGGCTACACCTTC. The complete variable domain, with remaining parts taken from reference TRBV5-5 and TRBJ1-2, reads DAGVTQSPTHLIKTRGQQVTLRCSPISGHKSVSWYQQVLGQGPQFIFQYYEKEERGRGNFPDRFSARQFPNYSSELNVNALLLGDSALYLCASSGQTNYGYTFGSGTRLTVV.

In this sample, this clone turned up a few times. The chain is built from TRBV6-5 and TRBJ2-5; the D gene is possibly TRBD1 (6 bases). Trimming removed 0 bases from V and 4 bases from J, with 12 bases in between. Germline assignment: CDR1 MNHEY and CDR2 SVGAGI. This CDR3 contains 15 residues. For the CDR3, the DNA is TGTGCCAGCAGTTACTCGAACGACAGGCCAGAGACCCAGTACTTC. Its translation is CASSYSNDRPETQYF.

This clone turned up a few times. This chain joins TRBV11-2 and TRBJ1-2, with a possible D match to TRBD1 (5 bases). CDR1 and CDR2 (germline): SGHAT, FQNNGV. Between the trimmed V and J ends, which lost 4 bases and 8 bases, there was a span of 11 bases. The CDR3 sequence is 12 residues long. In DNA, the CDR3 is TGTGCCAGCAGCTGGGGCGGGGACGGCTACACCTTC. Translating gives CASSWGGDGYTF. Drawing the rest from reference TRBV11-2 and TRBJ1-2, the complete variable domain is EAGVAQSPRYKIIEKRQSVAFWCNPISGHATLYWYQQILGQGPKLLIQFQNNGVVDDSQLPKDRFSAERLKGVDSTLKIQPAKLEDSAVYLCASSWGGDGYTFGSGTRLTVV.

The DNA for the CDR3 is TGTGCCATCAGTGCTGGAGCGGGGGGTCTGACAGATACGCAGTATTTT. Translating it yields CAISAGAGGLTDTQYF. The genes are TRBV10-3 and TRBJ2-3, with 9 bases identical to TRBD2. This CDR3 has 16 amino acids. With 4 bases clipped from V and 3 bases from J, the junction kept 8 bases outside the gene matches. Germline loops: CDR1 ENHRY, CDR2 SYGVKD.

This clone was counted only a few times. The chain links TRBV5-8 to TRBJ1-4; TRBD1 agrees at 8 bases. Germline trimming cut 0 bases from V and 4 bases from J; bases unmatched to any gene: 2. CDR3 size: 15 residues. The germline gives CDR1 SGHTS, CDR2 YDEGEE. CDR3 loop: CASSLDRGSNEKLFF. DNA of the CDR3: TGTGCCAGCAGCTTGGACAGGGGGAGTAATGAAAAACTGTTTTTT.

V is TRBV9 and J is TRBJ2-3; 9 nucleotides line up with TRBD2. The CDR3 totals 19 residues. Germline CDR1 and CDR2: SGDLS and YYNGEE. J gave up 4 bases and V 0 bases, and 15 bases lay outside the gene matches. The CDR3 reads CASSVASGGAGGWSDTQYF. The CDR3 DNA reads TGTGCCAGCAGCGTAGCCTCGGGTGGTGCGGGGGGGTGGTCAGATACGCAGTATTTT. The full variable domain, in which reference TRBV9 and TRBJ2-3 provide the parts outside the CDR3, is DSGVTQTPKHLITATGQRVTLRCSPRSGDLSVYWYQQSLDQGLQFLIQYYNGEERAKGNILERFSAQQFPDLHSELNLSSLELGDSALYFCASSVASGGAGGWSDTQYFGPGTRLTVL.

V and J are TRBV14 and TRBJ2-5, with 7 bases lining up with TRBD1. V was pared by 6 bases and J by 6 bases, with 10 bases of the junction left unmatched. The CDR3 runs 14 residues. Germline V gene data show CDR1 as SGHDN and CDR2 as FVKESK. In nucleotides, the CDR3 is TGTGCCAGCAGTCTACCAGGGACAGTAAAGACCCAGTACTTC. Amino acid sequence: CASSLPGTVKTQYF.

The chain joins TRBV10-3 to TRBJ2-5, with D perhaps matching TRBD1 (6 bases). Germline V gene sequence: CDR1 ENHRY, CDR2 SYGVKD. V was pared by 2 bases and J by 2 bases, with 12 bases between. CDR3 length equals 15 residues. CDR3 DNA: TGTGCCATCAGTGAGGAGGACAGCCTACAAGAGACCCAGTACTTC. Amino acid sequence: CAISEEDSLQETQYF.

The chain recombines TRBV7-3 with TRBJ2-1; the match to TRBD2 covers 8 bases. The length of the CDR3 is 15 residues. V dropped 5 bases and J dropped 1; count of bases not matched to a gene: 4. Germline V gene lookup returns CDR1 SGHTA and CDR2 FQGTGA. The chain's CDR3 is CASSATGGSYNEQFF. The CDR3 region has the DNA TGTGCCAGCAGCGCAACGGGGGGGTCCTACAATGAGCAGTTCTTC.

The chain uses TRBV6-1 and TRBJ2-7; the D gene is possibly TRBD1 (6 bases). The DNA matches TRBJ2-5 better at its end, which makes the J call doubtful. Germline loops: CDR1 MNHNS, CDR2 SASEGT. This CDR3 has 14 residues. This CDR3 reads CASTPRTGRETQYF. The CDR3 DNA sequence: TGTGCCAGCACCCCCCGCACAGGGCGAGAGACCCAGTACTTC.

This sequence joins TRBV27 and TRBJ1-1; D remains unclear. CDR3 length: 14 amino acids. V was trimmed by 5 bases and J by 1 base, leaving 11 bases between them. Germline V gives CDR1 MNHEY, CDR2 SMNVEV (reference sequence). CDR3 region: CASSARGANTEAFF. The CDR3 region has the DNA TGTGCCAGCAGTGCCCGTGGAGCGAACACTGAAGCTTTCTTT.

This clone was recorded once. The rearrangement joins TRBV7-9 to TRBJ2-7; unclear D gene. V lost 0 bases, J lost 2 bases, and 8 bases lay in between. CDR3 size: 14 residues. Per the germline V gene, CDR1 is SEHNR and CDR2 is FQNEAQ (reference sequence). CDR3 amino acids: CASSLASPTYEQYF. CDR3 sequence (DNA): TGTGCCAGCAGCTTAGCGTCCCCAACCTACGAGCAGTACTTC. The full variable domain, rest sourced from reference TRBV7-9 and TRBJ2-7, is DTGVSQNPRHKITKRGQNVTFRCDPISEHNRLYWYRQTLGQGPEFLTYFQNEAQLEKSRLLSDRFSAERPKGSFSTLEIQRTEQGDSAMYLCASSLASPTYEQYFGPGTRLTVT.